This TCR beta chain was identified during a study of cytomegalovirus exposure and HLA in healthy donors. The CDR3 is 14 amino acids. The trim removed 5 bases at V and 4 bases at J, leaving 7 bases unmatched. Germline lookup yields CDR1 SGHNT and CDR2 YYREEE (reference sequence). The PCR contained 60 Vbeta and 13 Jbeta primers. In the original analysis: An analysis performed later counted roughly 80 million unique TCR beta chains (roughly 11 million of them shared). Here immunoSEQ multiplex PCR was the method, and the copy in TCRdb shows in-frame clones only, minus some. That table furnishes V, J and clone size, whereas the DNA furnished D and trimming. The data contain 75,000 to 95,000 clones, around three fifths of them seen just once; the ten biggest clones take up 3% to 5%. Study outcomes and limitations: On later analysis, the bulk of CMV-associated TCR beta chains appeared to be HLA-restricted. In vitro experiments confirmed that three CMV-associated chains were specific for CMV antigens. Within an earlier analysis, most TCR beta V segments proved productive either about 90% or about 30% of the time.

With regard to this clone: Its antigen remains unknown.

The sequence was obtained from a man aged 30 to 39 in good health and CMV-seronegative. The V gene is TRBV5-4, the J gene TRBJ2-3; 7 bases line up with TRBD1. Source material: PBMCs. CDR3 loop: CASSSRQGADTQYF. CDR3 sequence (DNA): TGTGCCAGCAGTTCCCGACAGGGCGCAGATACGCAGTATTTT.